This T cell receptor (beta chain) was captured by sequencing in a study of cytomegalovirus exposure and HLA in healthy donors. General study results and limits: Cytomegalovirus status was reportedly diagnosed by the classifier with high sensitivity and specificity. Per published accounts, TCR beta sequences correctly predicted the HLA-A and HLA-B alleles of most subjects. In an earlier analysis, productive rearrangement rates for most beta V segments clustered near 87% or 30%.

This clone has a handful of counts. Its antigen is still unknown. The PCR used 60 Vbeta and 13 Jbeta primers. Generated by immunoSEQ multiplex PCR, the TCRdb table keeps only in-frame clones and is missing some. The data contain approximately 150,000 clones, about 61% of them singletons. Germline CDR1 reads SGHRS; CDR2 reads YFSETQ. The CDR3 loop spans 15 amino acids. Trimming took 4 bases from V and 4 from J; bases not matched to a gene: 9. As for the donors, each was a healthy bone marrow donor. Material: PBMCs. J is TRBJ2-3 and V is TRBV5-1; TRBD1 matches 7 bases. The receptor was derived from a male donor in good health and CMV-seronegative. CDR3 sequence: CASSLPQGNADTQYF. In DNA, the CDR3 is TGCGCCAGCAGCCTACCACAGGGGAACGCAGATACGCAGTATTTT. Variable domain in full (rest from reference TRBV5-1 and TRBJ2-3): KAGVTQTPRYLIKTRGQQVTLSCSPISGHRSVSWYQQTPGQGLQFLFEYFSETQRNKGNFPGRFSGRQFSNSRSEMNVSTLELGDSALYLCASSLPQGNADTQYFGPGTRLTVL.